These 22 T cell receptor beta chains share one sample of origin, sequenced in a study of CD8 T cells in ankylosing spondylitis. TCRdb analysed the 5' RACE reads with MiXCR anew, one entry per CDR3 protein. Here the sample spans about 160,000 distinct CDR3 sequences, about 16% being singletons. Sequencing was carried out using blood, either unsorted or a sorted T cell fraction (not recorded which). The receptors stem from a male donor with ankylosing spondylitis or in good health (not recorded which).

This clonotype came up many times. This chain uses TRBV5-1 with TRBJ1-1; D is unresolved. V was cut by 4 bases and J by 0 bases, with 22 bases left in between. Germline CDR1 is SGHRS and CDR2 is YFSETQ. This CDR3 spans 18 amino acids. The DNA of the CDR3 is TGCGCCAGCAGCCGGATTCCGATCGCTGGCTACATGAACACTGAAGCTTTCTTT. It translates to CASSRIPIAGYMNTEAFF.

This clonotype has a single count. This chain connects TRBV7-2 to TRBJ1-1; no clear D. Looked up from germline, CDR1 is SGHTA and CDR2 is FQGNSA. V gave up 5 bases and J gave up 3 bases, with 13 bases separating them. The CDR3 extends over 14 amino acids. CDR3 nucleotide sequence: TGTGCCAGCAGCGGACGGGCCGTGCACACTGAAGCTTTCTTT. Translating it yields CASSGRAVHTEAFF.

The V gene is TRBV27, the J gene TRBJ2-7; 9 bases are a match to TRBD2. The CDR3 extends over 17 amino acids. Germline V gives CDR1 MNHEY, CDR2 SMNVEV (reference sequence). The V segment lost 5 bases and the J segment 2 bases; nucleotides outside the gene matches: 13. The CDR3 bases are TGTGCCAGCAGTCGGACAATCCTTAGCGGGAGCCCCTACGAGCAGTACTTC. This sequence encodes CASSRTILSGSPYEQYF.

The chain uses TRBV7-9 and TRBJ2-5, with no clear D. The CDR3 length is 13 residues. V lost 5 bases and J 5 bases, leaving 12 bases between the germline ends. CDR1 is SEHNR and CDR2 is FQNEAQ in the germline V gene (reference sequence). Written as DNA, the CDR3 is TGTGCCAGCAGCCCGACTCGGGTGGAGACCCAGTACTTC. Protein sequence: CASSPTRVETQYF.

The V call is TRBV25-1, the J call TRBJ2-2; perhaps TRBD2 as D (6 bases). The V and J ends lost 5 bases and 4 bases respectively, with 14 bases between them. Germline values: CDR1 MGHDK, CDR2 SYGVNS. The CDR3 totals 15 residues. CDR3 sequence reads: CASSKRRESTGELFF. Here the CDR3 DNA reads TGTGCCAGCAGTAAGAGACGGGAGAGCACCGGGGAGCTGTTTTTT.

This clonotype was observed at least ten times. Relative to the germline gene, one junction end is altered; a read error may explain this. V usage is TRBV9 and J usage is TRBJ2-7, with TRBD1 matching over 8 bases. Germline V lookup: CDR1 SGDLS, CDR2 YYNGEE. This CDR3 spans 14 amino acids. The CDR3 DNA is TGTGCCGGCAGCTCGGGGACAGGTTTGAACGAGCAGTACTTC. Encoded protein: CAGSSGTGLNEQYF.

The chain uses TRBV18 and TRBJ1-2; D unresolved. The CDR3 extends over 14 amino acids. V lost 3 bases and J lost 2, with 10 bases in between. Germline V gene sequence: CDR1 KGHSH, CDR2 LQKENI. The CDR3 DNA reads as TGTGCCAGCTCACCGGTCGGCAGCAACTATGGCTACACCTTC. This sequence encodes CASSPVGSNYGYTF.

The chain recombines TRBV5-1 with TRBJ1-1, with a tentative D call TRBD1 (5 bases). CDR3 length: 13 residues. Trimming took 6 bases from V and 4 from J, leaving 13 bases between them. Per the germline V gene, CDR1 is SGHRS and CDR2 is YFSETQ. The CDR3 DNA is TGCGCCAGCACTGCTCAGGGCCCCACTGAAGCTTTCTTT. Amino acid sequence: CASTAQGPTEAFF.

There are many counts of this clonotype. The chain carries TRBV5-5 and TRBJ1-1; no definite D call. Looked up from germline, CDR1 is SGHKS and CDR2 is YYEKEE (reference sequence). The CDR3 consists of 12 residues. The V gene lost 1 base and the J gene lost 5 bases, with 6 bases spanning the gap. In nucleotides, the CDR3 is TGTGCCAGCAGCTTGACTCATACTGAAGCTTTCTTT. Amino acids: CASSLTHTEAFF.

This clonotype was counted ten times or more. The J gene is TRBJ2-1, the V gene TRBV5-1; D not certain. With 0 bases removed from V and 3 bases from J, the gap between germline ends came to 10 bases. CDR1 and CDR2 from the germline V gene are SGHRS and YFSETQ. There are 15 residues in the CDR3. CDR3 region: CASSLGQAVYNEQFF. In DNA form, the CDR3 reads TGCGCCAGCAGCTTGGGTCAGGCGGTCTACAATGAGCAGTTCTTC.

This clonotype was seen at least ten times. This chain joins TRBV5-1 and TRBJ2-1; weak D call: TRBD2 (5 bases). The CDR3 is 13 amino acids. Germline loops: CDR1 SGHRS, CDR2 YFSETQ. V was cut by 0 bases and J by 10 bases, with 11 bases left in between. The CDR3 spells CASSLDGGGEQFF. CDR3 nucleotide sequence: TGCGCCAGCAGCTTGGACGGAGGAGGCGAGCAGTTCTTC.

This clonotype was seen many times. This chain uses TRBV5-1 with TRBJ2-3; no definite D call. The CDR3 is made up of 12 amino acids. V was cut by 2 bases and J by 3 bases, with 4 bases left in between. Germline CDR1 reads SGHRS; CDR2 reads YFSETQ. CDR3 in amino acids: CASSLETDTQYF. The CDR3 DNA is TGCGCCAGCAGCTTAGAAACAGATACGCAGTATTTT.

This clonotype was seen repeatedly, ten times or more. The rearrangement joins TRBV12-3 or TRBV12-4 to TRBJ2-7; D tentatively reads TRBD1 or TRBD2 (5 bases each). The CDR3 sequence is 14 residues long. The V and J ends lost 4 bases and 0 bases respectively, with 10 bases between them. In DNA form, the CDR3 reads TGTGCCAGCAGTTCGGGACCCGACTCCTACGAGCAGTACTTC. Translating it yields CASSSGPDSYEQYF.

The chain links TRBV10-3 to TRBJ2-2; D is perhaps TRBD2 (6 bases). Germline CDR1 reads ENHRY; CDR2 reads SYGVKD. Trimming left V 7 bases short and J 4 bases short, with 13 bases between. The CDR3 totals 14 residues. CDR3 in DNA: TGTGCCATCATGGGGGGAAGAGGCACCGGGGAGCTGTTTTTT. This codes for CAIMGGRGTGELFF.

The rearrangement joins TRBV3-1 to TRBJ2-2, with D possibly being TRBD2 (5 bases). The CDR3 is 16 residues long. The germline V gene encodes CDR1 LGHDT and CDR2 YNNKEL (reference sequence). The ends were cut back, 6 bases at V and 4 bases at J, with 18 bases in the middle. The CDR3 sequence is CASSSARGGGTGELFF. The DNA for the CDR3 is TGTGCCAGCAGTTCCGCCCGTGGCGGAGGCACCGGGGAGCTGTTTTTT.

This clonotype came up a few times. The V and J genes are TRBV20-1 and TRBJ1-1; perhaps TRBD1 as D (6 bases). This CDR3 comprises 16 residues. Germline CDR1 and CDR2: DFQATT and SNEGSKA (reference sequence). Trimming pared 0 bases from V and 3 bases from J, leaving 17 bases between. The DNA of the CDR3 is TGCAGTGCTAGAGATGTCAGGGGTAGATCCGACACTGAAGCTTTCTTT. Residues: CSARDVRGRSDTEAFF.

Comments on this clonotype: A read error may be the cause here, since a much bigger clone is one base away. The V call is TRBV20-1, the J call TRBJ2-3; TRBD2 agrees at 13 bases. Germline V CDR1 and CDR2: DFQATT, SNEGSKA (reference sequence). The CDR3 is 14 amino acids. V lost 6 bases to trimming and J lost 5 bases; unmatched junction nucleotides: 5. CDR3 DNA sequence: TGCAGTGCAACTAGCGGGAGGGTCCAAGATACGCAGTATTTT. It specifies CSATSGRVQDTQYF.

This clonotype turned up a few times. This chain joins TRBV19 and TRBJ2-2; D remains ambiguous. V lost 3 bases to trimming and J lost 2 bases, with 10 bases between them. The CDR3 consists of 15 residues. Germline loops: CDR1 LNHDA, CDR2 SQIVND (reference sequence). The CDR3 spells CASSIRTVNTGELFF. The CDR3 nucleotides are TGTGCCAGTAGTATTAGGACGGTTAACACCGGGGAGCTGTTTTTT.

Notes on this clonotype: At one end, the junction sequence differs from germline, possibly due to a read error. This chain connects TRBV20-1 to TRBJ2-1; perhaps TRBD2 as D (6 bases). Germline values: CDR1 DFQATT, CDR2 SNEGSKA (reference sequence). This CDR3 contains 17 residues. The chain's CDR3 is CCAIPPLGRGAGNEQFF. The CDR3 DNA follows: TGCTGTGCTATTCCCCCTCTGGGGCGGGGAGCGGGCAATGAGCAGTTCTTC.

This clonotype has more than one count but fewer than ten. This chain connects TRBV28 to TRBJ2-7; D possibly matches TRBD1 or TRBD2 (5 bases each). With 3 bases removed from V and 6 bases from J, the gap between germline ends came to 18 bases. Germline CDR1 reads MDHEN; CDR2 reads SYDVKM. CDR3 length equals 15 residues. The CDR3 bases are TGTGCCAGCAGTTTCCCGATGGGACCCACTAGCGAGCAGTACTTC. Protein sequence: CASSFPMGPTSEQYF.

The chain combines TRBV5-1 with TRBJ2-2, with 8 bases identical to TRBD1. Germline trimming cut 4 bases from V and 4 bases from J; bases unmatched to any gene: 6. This CDR3 spans 15 amino acids. Germline V CDR1 and CDR2: SGHRS, YFSETQ. CDR3 amino acids: CASSMGQAFTGELFF. The CDR3 nucleotides are TGCGCCAGCAGCATGGGACAGGCGTTCACCGGGGAGCTGTTTTTT.

This clonotype showed up many times. The J gene is TRBJ2-7, the V gene TRBV2; D unresolved. Germline CDR1 and CDR2: SNHLY and FYNNEI. The ends were cut back, 7 bases at V and 1 base at J, with 5 bases in the middle. The CDR3 has 11 residues. CDR3 protein: CASKASYEQYF. Written as DNA, the CDR3 is TGTGCCAGCAAGGCATCCTACGAGCAGTACTTC.